The present entry profiles one TCR beta chain with its context. Germline V lookup: CDR1 LNHDA, CDR2 SQIVND (reference sequence). V was pared by 4 bases and J by 5 bases, with 11 bases between. The CDR3 has 13 residues. This specimen comes from a study of cytotoxic CD8 clonotypes in ibrutinib-treated CLL. The protocol was immunoSEQ multiplex PCR, while the TCRdb copy is restricted to in-frame clones and leaves out a portion. Of some 130,000 clones listed, 76% are singletons. The TCR originated in a human donor with chronic lymphocytic leukemia. The chain joins TRBV19 to TRBJ1-2, with D perhaps matching TRBD1 (5 bases). Material: PBMCs, obtained after 24 months of ibrutinib treatment. DNA for the CDR3: TGTGCCAGTAGTAGACAGTGGGAGTATGGCTACACCTTC. Its translation: CASSRQWEYGYTF.